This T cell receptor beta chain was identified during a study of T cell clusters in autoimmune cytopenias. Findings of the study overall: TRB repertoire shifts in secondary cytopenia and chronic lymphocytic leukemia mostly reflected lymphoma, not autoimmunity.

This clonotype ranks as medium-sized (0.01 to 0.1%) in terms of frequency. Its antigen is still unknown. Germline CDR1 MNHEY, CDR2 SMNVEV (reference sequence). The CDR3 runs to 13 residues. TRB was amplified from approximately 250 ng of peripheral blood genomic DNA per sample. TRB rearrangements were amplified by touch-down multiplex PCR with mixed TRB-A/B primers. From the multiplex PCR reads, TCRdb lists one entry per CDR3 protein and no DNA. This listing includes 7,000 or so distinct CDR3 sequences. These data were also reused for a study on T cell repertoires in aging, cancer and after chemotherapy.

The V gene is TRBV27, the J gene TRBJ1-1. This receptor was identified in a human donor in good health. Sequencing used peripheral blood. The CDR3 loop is CASSSSGGTEAFF.